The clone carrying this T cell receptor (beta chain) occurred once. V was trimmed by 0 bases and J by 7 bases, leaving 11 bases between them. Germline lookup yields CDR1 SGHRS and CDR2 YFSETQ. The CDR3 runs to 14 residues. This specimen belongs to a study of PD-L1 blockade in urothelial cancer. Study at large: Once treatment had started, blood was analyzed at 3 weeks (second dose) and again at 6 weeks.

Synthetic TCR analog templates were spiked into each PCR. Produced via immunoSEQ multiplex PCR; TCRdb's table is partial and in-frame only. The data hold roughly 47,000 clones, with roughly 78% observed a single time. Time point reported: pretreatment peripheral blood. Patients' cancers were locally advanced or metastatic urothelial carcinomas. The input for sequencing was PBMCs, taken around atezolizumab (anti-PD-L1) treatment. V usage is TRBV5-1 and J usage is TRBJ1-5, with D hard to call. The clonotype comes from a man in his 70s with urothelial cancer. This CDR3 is CASSLDIGGQPQHF. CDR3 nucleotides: TGCGCCAGCAGCTTGGATATTGGAGGGCAGCCCCAGCATTTT.